This T cell receptor (beta chain) was documented in a study of OX40 agonist ivuxolimab in advanced cancers. Overall study context: Dose-escalation patients were diagnosed with hepatocellular carcinoma, melanoma, renal cell cancer or head and neck cancer. Therapy given before enrollment (anti-PD-1, anti-PD-L1 or anti-CTLA-4) was allowed, and over 35% had some.

Sequenced by immunoSEQ multiplex PCR; TCRdb stores in-frame clones only, minus some. The sample lists fewer than 65,000 clones; roughly 92% were seen once. The TCR originated in an adult with an advanced solid tumor such as melanoma, head and neck, liver or kidney cancer. The sequences come from CD4+ or CD8+ T cells sorted from blood, collected in a trial of the OX40 agonist ivuxolimab.

This CDR3 is CASSEDRGYSGNTIYF. CDR3 nucleotide sequence: TGTGCCAGCAGTGAAGACAGGGGGTACTCTGGAAACACCATATATTTT. The chain recombines TRBV6-1 with TRBJ1-3; 8 nucleotides align to TRBD1. The germline gives CDR1 MNHNS, CDR2 SASEGT. This CDR3 is 16 amino acids long. The junction had 2 bases not matched to a gene; V was cut back by 1 base and J by 0 bases.